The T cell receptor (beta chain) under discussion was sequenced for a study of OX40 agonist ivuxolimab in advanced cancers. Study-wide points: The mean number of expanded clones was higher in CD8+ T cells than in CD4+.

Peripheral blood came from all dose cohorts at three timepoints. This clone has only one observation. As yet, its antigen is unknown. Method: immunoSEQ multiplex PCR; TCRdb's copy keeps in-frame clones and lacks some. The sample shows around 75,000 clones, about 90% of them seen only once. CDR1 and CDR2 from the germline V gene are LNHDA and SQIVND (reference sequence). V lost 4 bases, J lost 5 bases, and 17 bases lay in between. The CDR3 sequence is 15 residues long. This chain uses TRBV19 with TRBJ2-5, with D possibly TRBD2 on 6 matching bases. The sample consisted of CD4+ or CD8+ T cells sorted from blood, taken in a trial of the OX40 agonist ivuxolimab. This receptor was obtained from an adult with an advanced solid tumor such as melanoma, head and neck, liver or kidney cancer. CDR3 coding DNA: TGTGCCAGTAGTACGCAAGACCTAGCGTTGGAGACCCAGTACTTC. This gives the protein CASSTQDLALETQYF.